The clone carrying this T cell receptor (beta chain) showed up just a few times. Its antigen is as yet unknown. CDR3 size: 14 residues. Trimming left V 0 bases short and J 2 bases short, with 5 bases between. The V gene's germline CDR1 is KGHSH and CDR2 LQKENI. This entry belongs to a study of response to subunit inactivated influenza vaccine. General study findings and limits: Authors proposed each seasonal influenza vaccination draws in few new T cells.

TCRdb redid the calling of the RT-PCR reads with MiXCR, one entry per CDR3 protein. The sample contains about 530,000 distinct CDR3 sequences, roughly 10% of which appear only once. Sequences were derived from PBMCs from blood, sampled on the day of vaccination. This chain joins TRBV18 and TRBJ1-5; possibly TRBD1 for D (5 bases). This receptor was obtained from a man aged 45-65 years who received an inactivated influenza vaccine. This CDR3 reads CASSPPGGNQPQHF. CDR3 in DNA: TGTGCCAGCTCACCACCGGGGGGCAATCAGCCCCAGCATTTT. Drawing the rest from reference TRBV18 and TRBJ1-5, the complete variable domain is NAGVMQNPRHLVRRRGQEARLRCSPMKGHSHVYWYRQLPEEGLKFMVYLQKENIIDESGMPKERFSAEFPKEGPSILRIQQVVRGDSAAYFCASSPPGGNQPQHFGDGTRLSIL.